This T cell receptor beta chain was observed in a study of spatial heterogeneity in lung cancer. At the level of the study: Among detected sequences, beta-chain ones consistently exceeded alpha-chain ones in number. Study-level results: Blood showed ubiquitous tumor TCRs more often at resection than at routine follow-up.

The time point here: sample taken at primary tumor resection. Whole RNA came from tumor, nontumor lung or frozen PBMC and was sequenced without being sorted. The donor group consisted of under 95 patients who had untreated, early-stage non-small cell lung cancer. Comments on this clonotype: Its specificity is not known.

From the 5' RACE reads, TCRdb called clonotypes with MiXCR, one entry per CDR3 protein. This table holds approximately 44,000 distinct CDR3 sequences, roughly 15% found once. The sequence came from a male donor with early-stage non-small cell lung cancer. The sample here was PBMCs, taken at surgery.

CDR3 amino acids: CASSPTYSARAGEQYF. CDR3 bases: TGCGCCAGCAGCCCTACCTATAGCGCCAGGGCGGGGGAGCAGTACTTC. The genes are TRBV5-1 and TRBJ2-7; maybe TRBD2 (6 bases). Trimming pared 4 bases from V and 7 bases from J, leaving 24 bases between. Germline V gives CDR1 SGHRS, CDR2 YFSETQ. This CDR3 region has 16 residues.